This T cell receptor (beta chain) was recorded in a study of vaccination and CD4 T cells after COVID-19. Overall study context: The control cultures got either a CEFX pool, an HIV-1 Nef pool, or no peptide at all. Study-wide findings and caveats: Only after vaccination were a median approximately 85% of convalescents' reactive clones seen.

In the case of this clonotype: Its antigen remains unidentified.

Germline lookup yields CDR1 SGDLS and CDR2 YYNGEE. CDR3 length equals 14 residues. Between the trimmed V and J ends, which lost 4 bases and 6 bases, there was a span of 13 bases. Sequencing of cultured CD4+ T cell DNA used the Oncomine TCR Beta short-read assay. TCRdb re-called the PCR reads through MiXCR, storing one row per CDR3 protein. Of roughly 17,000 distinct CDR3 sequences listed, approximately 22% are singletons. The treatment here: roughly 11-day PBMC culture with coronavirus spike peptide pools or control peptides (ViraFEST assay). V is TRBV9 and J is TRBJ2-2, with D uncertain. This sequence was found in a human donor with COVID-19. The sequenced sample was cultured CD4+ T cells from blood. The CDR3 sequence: CASSPQLLAGELFF. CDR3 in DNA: TGTGCCAGCAGCCCCCAACTGTTAGCCGGGGAGCTGTTTTTT.